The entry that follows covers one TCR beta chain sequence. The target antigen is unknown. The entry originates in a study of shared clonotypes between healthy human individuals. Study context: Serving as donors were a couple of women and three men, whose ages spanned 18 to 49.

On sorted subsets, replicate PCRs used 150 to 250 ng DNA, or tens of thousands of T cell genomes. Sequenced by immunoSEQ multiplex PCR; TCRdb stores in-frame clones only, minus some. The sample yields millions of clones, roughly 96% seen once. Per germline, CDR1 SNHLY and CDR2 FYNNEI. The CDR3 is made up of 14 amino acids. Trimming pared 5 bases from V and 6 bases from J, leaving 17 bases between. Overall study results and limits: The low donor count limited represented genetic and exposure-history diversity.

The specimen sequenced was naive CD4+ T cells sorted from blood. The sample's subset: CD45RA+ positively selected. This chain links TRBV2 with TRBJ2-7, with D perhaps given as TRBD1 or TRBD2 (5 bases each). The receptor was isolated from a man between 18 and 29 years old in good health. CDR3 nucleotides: TGTGCCAGCAGTCTTACGGGACCCATCCCCGAGCAGTACTTC. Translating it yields CASSLTGPIPEQYF. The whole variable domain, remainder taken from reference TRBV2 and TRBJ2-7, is EPEVTQTPSHQVTQMGQEVILRCVPISNHLYFYWYRQILGQKVEFLVSFYNNEISEKSEIFDDQFSVERPDGSNFTLKIRSTKLEDSAMYFCASSLTGPIPEQYFGPGTRLTVT.